The sequence of this TCR beta chain was determined in a study of blood T cell repertoires in COVID-19. Study details: In each case, the material was cDNA or gDNA derived from T cells, B-cell-depleted T cells, or PBMCs.

The germline V gene encodes CDR1 MNHEY and CDR2 SVGEGT. V gave up 6 bases and J gave up 7 bases, with 16 bases separating them. CDR3 length: 13 amino acids. Here immunoSEQ multiplex PCR was the method, and the copy in TCRdb shows in-frame clones only, minus some. The data show 300,000 or so clones, 80% to 90% seen once. This chain connects TRBV6-2 or TRBV6-3 to TRBJ2-7, with D perhaps matching TRBD1 (5 bases). This TCR was recovered from a woman in her forties or fifties who had recovered from COVID-19. Sequencing was done on a sample of peripheral blood. CDR3 amino acids: CASSDSAWGEQYF. The CDR3 bases are TGTGCCAGCAGCGACAGTGCGTGGGGAGAGCAGTACTTC.